The 8 T cell receptor beta chains below were found in one sample sequenced in a study of cytomegalovirus exposure and HLA in healthy donors. PCR primers comprised 60 Vbeta and 13 Jbeta primers. Method: immunoSEQ multiplex PCR; TCRdb's copy keeps in-frame clones and lacks some. In the table there are around 120,000 clones, 81% of which are singletons. Specimen: PBMCs. Source of these receptors: a man in his late teens or twenties in good health and CMV-seronegative.

The chain carries TRBV15 and TRBJ2-7; tentatively, D is TRBD2 (6 bases). Germline CDR1 reads LNHNV; CDR2 reads YYDKDF (reference sequence). The ends were cut back, 5 bases at V and 7 bases at J, with 30 bases in the middle. The CDR3 sequence is 18 residues long. In nucleotides, the CDR3 is TGTGCCACCAGCTTTCACCCCCCCGGGGCAGGGACTCTGGGGGAGCAGTACTTC. Translated, it gives CATSFHPPGAGTLGEQYF.

The CDR3 loop reads CASETEGPGLRGYTF. In DNA, the CDR3 is TGTGCCAGCGAGACCGAAGGACCGGGACTAAGAGGCTACACCTTC. V gene TRBV2 combines with J gene TRBJ1-2; maybe TRBD1 (5 bases). V dropped 8 bases and J dropped 8 bases, with 24 bases sitting between them. This CDR3 is 15 amino acids long. Per the germline V gene, CDR1 is SNHLY and CDR2 is FYNNEI.

This chain connects TRBV11-2 to TRBJ2-1; 8 bases align to TRBD2. There are 13 residues in the CDR3. Germline CDR1 and CDR2: SGHAT and FQNNGV. V gave up 2 bases and J gave up 8 bases; unmatched junction bases: 2. CDR3 amino acids: CASSLFSGDEQFF. The DNA of the CDR3 is TGTGCCAGCAGCTTATTTAGCGGGGATGAGCAGTTCTTC.

The genes are TRBV5-4 and TRBJ2-6, with D unclear. Germline V gene lookup returns CDR1 SGHNT and CDR2 YYREEE (reference sequence). Trimming took off 0 bases at V and 4 bases at J, with 8 bases between the two ends. The CDR3 sequence is 15 residues long. DNA for the CDR3: TGTGCCAGCAGCTTGGAAAAGAGGGGGGCCAACGTCCTGACTTTC. It translates to CASSLEKRGANVLTF.

This clone occurred a few times. V gene TRBV12-5 combines with J gene TRBJ2-2; 7 nucleotides agree with TRBD1. V shed 7 bases, J shed 7 bases, and the junction held 12 bases outside the gene matches. CDR3 length: 15 residues. The germline CDR1 and CDR2 sequences are LGHNT and FRNRAP. The CDR3 bases are TGTGCTAGTGCCCCCAGACAGGGTGCGAACGGGGAGCTGTTTTTT. Protein: CASAPRQGANGELFF. The full variable domain, with the rest looked up from reference TRBV12-5 and TRBJ2-2, is DARVTQTPRHKVTEMGQEVTMRCQPILGHNTVFWYRQTMMQGLELLAYFRNRAPLDDSGMPKDRFSAEMPDATLATLKIQPSEPRDSAVYFCASAPRQGANGELFFGEGSRLTVL.

The chain joins TRBV6-6 to TRBJ1-4; TRBD1 aligns across 10 bases. Germline V CDR1 and CDR2: MNHNY, SVGAGI (reference sequence). Losses at the gene ends were 6 bases for V and 7 bases for J; bases not matched to a gene: 8. This CDR3 is built from 15 residues. In DNA, the CDR3 is TGTGCCAGCAGGGACGGACAGGGGGGAGGTGAAAAACTGTTTTTT. Its protein product is CASRDGQGGGEKLFF.

This chain uses TRBV5-6 with TRBJ2-5; 9 nucleotides align to TRBD1. Germline V gives CDR1 SGHDT, CDR2 YYEEEE. The ends lost 6 bases at V and 8 bases at J; junction bases unmatched: 17. There are 16 residues in the CDR3. Here the CDR3 reads CASTMLDRGVQGTQYF. The CDR3 DNA sequence: TGTGCCAGCACAATGCTTGACAGGGGGGTTCAGGGCACCCAGTACTTC.

The CDR3 DNA follows: TGTGCCAGCAGCAACCCGGGACTAGGGGCTTTCGGCGAGCAGTACTTC. Protein sequence: CASSNPGLGAFGEQYF. The chain joins TRBV5-6 to TRBJ2-7; 8 positions match TRBD2. The CDR3 covers 16 residues. The V gene's germline CDR1 is SGHDT and CDR2 YYEEEE. Trimming cost V 4 bases and J 6 bases; bases outside gene matches: 15. The variable domain in full, with the rest retrieved from reference TRBV5-6 and TRBJ2-7, is DAGVTQSPTHLIKTRGQQVTLRCSPKSGHDTVSWYQQALGQGPQFIFQYYEEEERQRGNFPDRFSGHQFPNYSSELNVNALLLGDSALYLCASSNPGLGAFGEQYFGPGTRLTVT.